The 27 T cell receptor beta chains below all came from one sample that was sequenced in a study of beta chain features in type 1 diabetes (dated by TCRdb to the late 2010s). Overall results and qualifications from the work: Type 1 diabetes patients showed a moderate but significant shortening of TCRB CDR3 length in all four CD4+ subsets.

Libraries were made using the immunoSEQ multiplex PCR assay. The High Capacity cDNA Reverse Transcription Kit was used to reverse transcribe all of the isolated RNA, meaning that expressed TCRB transcripts were what got sequenced. TCRdb took this table from immuneACCESS and kept in-frame rearrangements with V and J called. Such tables lack part of the clones; where checked against another copy, unresolved V genes explain under half of the gap, and the rest is unexplained. The sample table contains more than 300,000 clones; only one count was recorded for 10% to 15% of them. 0.01% of the sample goes to the ten largest clones. These TCRs' antigens remain unknown. The sample comprised naive CD4+ T cells from blood. What the cell subset or site label conveys for this sample: true naive CD4+ T cells. All receptors come from a woman aged 18-29 years with type 1 diabetes.

Only a few counts were recorded for this clone. The chain recombines TRBV11-2 with TRBJ1-5; 7 bases align to TRBD1. The CDR3 is 14 amino acids. CDR1 SGHAT and CDR2 FQNNGV come from the germline V gene. V lost 5 bases to trimming and J lost 6 bases; unmatched junction nucleotides: 7. The CDR3 nucleotides read TGTGCCAGCAGCACCGACAGGGTTGGTCAGCCCCAGCATTTT. It codes for CASSTDRVGQPQHF.

This clone was detected a few times. This chain joins TRBV5-1 and TRBJ2-3, with TRBD2 matching 7 bases. This CDR3 is built from 15 residues. From germline, CDR1 is SGHRS and CDR2 YFSETQ. The trim removed 2 bases at V and 1 base at J, leaving 4 bases unmatched. CDR3 in DNA: TGCGCCAGCAGCTTAGCGGGAACGGGCACAGATACGCAGTATTTT. It specifies CASSLAGTGTDTQYF.

The V call is TRBV6-6, the J call TRBJ2-3; D unclear. Germline CDR1 reads MNHNY; CDR2 reads SVGAGI (reference sequence). CDR3 length: 15 amino acids. Trimming cost V 5 bases and J 0 bases, with 12 bases left between them. CDR3 nucleotides: TGTGCCAGCAGTCGTACTACCCCTAGCACAGATACGCAGTATTTT. Protein: CASSRTTPSTDTQYF.

This clone came up a few times. The chain recombines TRBV6-6 with TRBJ2-3, with TRBD2 identical over 10 bases. The CDR3 extends over 15 amino acids. J was trimmed by 4 bases and V by 6 bases; bases with no gene match: 7. The germline V gene has CDR1 MNHNY and CDR2 SVGAGI (reference sequence). The chain's CDR3 is CASRRLAGAPDTQYF. CDR3 bases: TGTGCCAGCAGACGTCTAGCGGGAGCGCCAGATACGCAGTATTTT.

In its sample, this clone was seen a few times. This chain links TRBV5-4 with TRBJ2-1; D may be TRBD2 (5 bases). Germline V gene sequence: CDR1 SGHNT, CDR2 YYREEE (reference sequence). V gave up 4 bases and J gave up 6 bases, with 14 bases separating them. This CDR3 contains 14 residues. Here the CDR3 reads CASSRADRGNEQFF. CDR3 nucleotide sequence: TGTGCCAGCAGCCGGGCGGATCGGGGCAATGAGCAGTTCTTC. Supplemented by reference TRBV5-4 and TRBJ2-1, the full variable domain reads ETGVTQSPTHLIKTRGQQVTLRCSSQSGHNTVSWYQQALGQGPQFIFQYYREEENGRGNFPPRFSGLQFPNYSSELNVNALELDDSALYLCASSRADRGNEQFFGPGTRLTVL.

In its sample, this clone was seen a few times. V usage is TRBV28 and J usage is TRBJ2-1; a weak D match, TRBD2 (6 bases). Per the germline V gene, CDR1 is MDHEN and CDR2 is SYDVKM. V lost 7 bases, J lost 9 bases, and 16 bases lay in between. There are 13 residues in the CDR3. The CDR3 spells CASTVGRESEQFF. The DNA for the CDR3 is TGTGCCAGCACGGTCGGACGGGAGAGTGAGCAGTTCTTC.

This clone was counted a few times. The rearrangement links TRBV27 to TRBJ1-5; 7 bases line up with TRBD1. The CDR3 length is 16 residues. Looked up from germline, CDR1 is MNHEY and CDR2 is SMNVEV (reference sequence). V dropped 5 bases and J dropped 1; count of bases not matched to a gene: 8. The CDR3 spells CASSPHRGESNQPQHF. The CDR3 DNA is TGTGCCAGCAGTCCCCACAGGGGCGAAAGCAATCAGCCCCAGCATTTT.

In this sample, this clone turned up a few times. The rearrangement joins TRBV15 to TRBJ2-5; D is unresolved. This CDR3 has 12 amino acids. The germline V and J ends were trimmed by 2 bases and 4 bases, with 5 bases remaining between them. Looked up from germline, CDR1 is LNHNV and CDR2 is YYDKDF (reference sequence). CDR3 sequence (DNA): TGTGCCACCAGCAGAATCGGAGAGACCCAGTACTTC. This sequence encodes CATSRIGETQYF.

This clone was seen only a few times. The rearrangement joins TRBV28 to TRBJ1-3; no reliable D call. This CDR3 region has 14 residues. The V end lost 7 bases, the J end lost 4 bases, and 14 bases lay between the germline ends. CDR1 and CDR2 (germline): MDHEN, SYDVKM. In DNA form, the CDR3 reads TGTGCCAGCATGGCGGGCTCTGAGGGAAACACCATATATTTT. It is translated as CASMAGSEGNTIYF.

This clone appeared a few times. The V and J genes are TRBV20-1 and TRBJ2-7; 11 bases map to TRBD1. The CDR3 contains 11 residues. J gave up 6 bases and V 5 bases, and 0 bases lay outside the gene matches. Germline V gene sequence: CDR1 DFQATT, CDR2 SNEGSKA (reference sequence). The chain's CDR3 is CSAGTGGEQYF. CDR3 DNA: TGCAGTGCTGGGACAGGGGGCGAGCAGTACTTC.

V and J are TRBV19 and TRBJ2-7; D possibly corresponds to TRBD2 (6 bases). Trimming pared 8 bases from V and 3 bases from J, leaving 20 bases between. This CDR3 comprises 15 residues. The germline CDR1 and CDR2 sequences are LNHDA and SQIVND (reference sequence). The CDR3 DNA is TGTGCCAGTGGCCTTCGGGCTAGCGCTTTCTACGAGCAGTACTTC. It encodes CASGLRASAFYEQYF.

The chain links TRBV28 to TRBJ2-7; possibly TRBD1 for D (6 bases). This CDR3 is built from 14 residues. The germline V gene has CDR1 MDHEN and CDR2 SYDVKM. V lost 2 bases to trimming and J lost 5 bases, with 13 bases between them. Here the CDR3 DNA reads TGTGCCAGCAGTTTAGCACAGGGTCGCGACGAGCAGTACTTC. Its protein is CASSLAQGRDEQYF.

The sample holds a few counts of this clone. This chain joins TRBV4-2 and TRBJ2-7; 7 bases map to TRBD2. With V trimmed by 3 bases and J by 4 bases, 9 bases remained unmatched. The V gene's germline CDR1 is LGHNA and CDR2 YNFKEQ. There are 15 residues in the CDR3. The CDR3 nucleotides read TGTGCCAGCAGCCATCCCTTAGCGGGTATTTACGAGCAGTACTTC. Protein sequence: CASSHPLAGIYEQYF.

The table lists this clone with a few counts. The V gene is TRBV11-2, the J gene TRBJ1-2, with D possibly being TRBD1 (5 bases). Per germline, CDR1 SGHAT and CDR2 FQNNGV. This CDR3 spans 16 amino acids. V lost 3 bases, J lost 2 bases, and 16 bases lay in between. The CDR3 DNA reads TGTGCCAGCAGCTTCTCCAGGACACGGCTGAACTATGGCTACACCTTC. Translated: CASSFSRTRLNYGYTF.

DNA for the CDR3: TGCGCCAGCAGCGAGCCGCGGGGCCTTACCTACGAGCAGTACTTC. Translating gives CASSEPRGLTYEQYF. The gene calls are TRBV5-1 and TRBJ2-7; possible D gene TRBD2, 6 bases. CDR1 is SGHRS and CDR2 is YFSETQ in the germline V gene. The CDR3 is 15 amino acids. Trimming took 4 bases from V and 2 from J, leaving 16 bases between them. Based on the CDR3 plus reference TRBV5-1 and TRBJ2-7, the full variable domain is KAGVTQTPRYLIKTRGQQVTLSCSPISGHRSVSWYQQTPGQGLQFLFEYFSETQRNKGNFPGRFSGRQFSNSRSEMNVSTLELGDSALYLCASSEPRGLTYEQYFGPGTRLTVT.

The gene calls are TRBV7-2 and TRBJ2-5, with TRBD2 matching over 12 bases. The CDR3 spans 14 residues. V was pared by 5 bases and J by 7 bases, with 5 bases of the junction left unmatched. Germline-derived CDR1 and CDR2 are SGHTA and FQGNSA. The chain's CDR3 is CASSPSGRVRTQYF. The CDR3 DNA is TGTGCCAGCAGCCCTAGCGGGAGGGTCAGGACCCAGTACTTC.

The rearrangement joins TRBV30 to TRBJ2-3; 11 bases fit TRBD2. The V and J ends lost 5 bases and 5 bases, in that order; junction bases with no gene match: 0. The CDR3 contains 12 residues. CDR1 is GTSNPN and CDR2 is SVGIG in the germline V gene (reference sequence). DNA of the CDR3: TGTGCCTGGGGGACTAGCGGAGATACGCAGTATTTT. Protein product: CAWGTSGDTQYF.

The V call is TRBV25-1, the J call TRBJ1-6, with D perhaps TRBD1 (5 bases). The CDR3 consists of 14 residues. Trimming removed 6 bases at V and 10 bases at J, with 16 bases between. Per the germline V gene, CDR1 is MGHDK and CDR2 is SYGVNS. Here the CDR3 DNA reads TGTGCCAGCAGCCGGCCAGGGTCTGGGTCACCCCTCCACTTT. This encodes CASSRPGSGSPLHF.

V gene TRBV6-5 combines with J gene TRBJ1-2; TRBD1 agrees at 7 bases. CDR1 is MNHEY, CDR2 SVGAGI, per germline. Germline trimming cut 6 bases from V and 3 bases from J; bases unmatched to any gene: 4. This CDR3 contains 13 residues. The CDR3 loop is CASSPGTDYGYTF. CDR3 DNA sequence: TGTGCCAGCAGCCCCGGGACAGACTATGGCTACACCTTC.

The chain links TRBV29-1 to TRBJ2-2; TRBD2 is a possible D gene (7 bases). CDR1 and CDR2 from the germline V gene are SQVTM and ANQGSEA. Trimming left V 2 bases short and J 4 bases short, with 14 bases between. CDR3 size: 15 residues. The CDR3 sequence: CSVEPRGGGTGELFF. CDR3 sequence (DNA): TGCAGCGTTGAACCCCGCGGGGGCGGCACCGGGGAGCTGTTTTTT.

The rearrangement uses TRBV7-2 and TRBJ2-4; 10 nucleotides align to TRBD2. The CDR3 loop spans 16 amino acids. V lost 5 bases and J lost 6; bases outside the gene matches: 10. Germline CDR1 is SGHTA and CDR2 is FQGNSA. In DNA, the CDR3 is TGTGCCAGCAGCCCTAGTGGCAGCGGGGGGGGAAACATTCAGTACTTC. This codes for CASSPSGSGGGNIQYF.

J is TRBJ2-5 and V is TRBV15, with TRBD2 matching over 12 bases. The V and J ends lost 0 bases and 5 bases, in that order; junction bases with no gene match: 13. Germline CDR1 is LNHNV and CDR2 is YYDKDF (reference sequence). CDR3 size: 19 residues. CDR3 amino acids: CATSREASGGADFRETQYF. CDR3 DNA: TGTGCCACCAGCAGAGAGGCTAGCGGGGGGGCCGATTTCAGGGAGACCCAGTACTTC.

This clone was observed a few times. The chain recombines TRBV28 with TRBJ1-1; D is ambiguous. The V end was cut by 2 bases, the J end by 2 bases, with 6 bases between. CDR3 size: 13 residues. Germline CDR1 reads MDHEN; CDR2 reads SYDVKM. CDR3 loop: CASSLPINTEAFF. The CDR3 DNA sequence: TGTGCCAGCAGTTTACCAATTAACACTGAAGCTTTCTTT.

This clone was recorded a few times. V gene TRBV23-1 combines with J gene TRBJ1-6, with D maybe TRBD1 (5 bases). TRBV23-1 is an ORF, and what it does is uncertain. This CDR3 has 14 amino acids. V was pared by 3 bases and J by 7 bases, with 10 bases between. The CDR3 here is CASSQGLINSPLHF. CDR3 nucleotides: TGCGCCAGCAGTCAGGGACTGATAAATTCACCCCTCCACTTT.

The gene calls are TRBV10-3 and TRBJ2-3; 9 positions match TRBD2. Germline loops: CDR1 ENHRY, CDR2 SYGVKD. J was trimmed by 1 base and V by 6 bases; bases with no gene match: 5. CDR3 length: 15 amino acids. CDR3 sequence (DNA): TGTGCCATCAGGGGGACTAGCAGCCGCACAGATACGCAGTATTTT. Translated: CAIRGTSSRTDTQYF.

A word on this clone: Other DNA sequences of this sample code for an identical CDR3. The V call is TRBV7-3, the J call TRBJ2-3, with D maybe TRBD2 (6 bases). The CDR3 is 14 amino acids. The germline V gene has CDR1 SGHTA and CDR2 FQGTGA. V was clipped by 2 bases and J by 3 bases, with 9 bases between them. CDR3 DNA: TGTGCCAGCAGCTTAGGAGGGAGAACAGATACGCAGTATTTT. As protein: CASSLGGRTDTQYF.

The J gene is TRBJ2-5, the V gene TRBV7-9; D possibly corresponds to TRBD1 (6 bases). The CDR3 consists of 12 residues. Trimming removed 7 bases at V and 3 bases at J, with 9 bases between. Germline CDR1 and CDR2: SEHNR and FQNEAQ (reference sequence). The CDR3 DNA follows: TGTGCCAGCAACCGACAGGAAGAGACCCAGTACTTC. Its translation: CASNRQEETQYF.